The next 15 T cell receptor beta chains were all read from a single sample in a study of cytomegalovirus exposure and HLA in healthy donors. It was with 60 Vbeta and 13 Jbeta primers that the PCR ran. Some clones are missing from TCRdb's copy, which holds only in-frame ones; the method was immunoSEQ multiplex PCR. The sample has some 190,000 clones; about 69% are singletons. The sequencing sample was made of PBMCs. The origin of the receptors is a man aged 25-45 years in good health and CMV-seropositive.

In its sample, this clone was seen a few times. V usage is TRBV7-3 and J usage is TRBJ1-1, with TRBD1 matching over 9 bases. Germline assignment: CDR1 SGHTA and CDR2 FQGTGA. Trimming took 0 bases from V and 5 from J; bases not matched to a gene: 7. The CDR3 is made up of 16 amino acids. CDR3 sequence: CASSLTVTGGITEAFF. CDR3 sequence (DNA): TGTGCCAGCAGCTTAACCGTGACAGGGGGTATAACTGAAGCTTTCTTT.

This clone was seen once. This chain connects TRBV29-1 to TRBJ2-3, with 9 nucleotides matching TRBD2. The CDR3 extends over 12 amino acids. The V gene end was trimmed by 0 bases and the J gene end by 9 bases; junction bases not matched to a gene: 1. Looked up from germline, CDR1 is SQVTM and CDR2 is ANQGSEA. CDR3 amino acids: CSVEDSGGTQYF. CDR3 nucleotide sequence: TGCAGCGTTGAAGATAGCGGGGGAACGCAGTATTTT.

The CDR3 sequence is CASSLSSGNTGELFF. CDR3 DNA: TGTGCCAGCAGTTTATCTAGCGGGAACACCGGGGAGCTGTTTTTT. The genes are TRBV27 and TRBJ2-2; D possibly corresponds to TRBD2 (6 bases). This CDR3 has 15 residues. The germline gives CDR1 MNHEY, CDR2 SMNVEV (reference sequence). Trimming shortened V by 0 bases and J by 1 base, and 6 bases separated the two germline ends.

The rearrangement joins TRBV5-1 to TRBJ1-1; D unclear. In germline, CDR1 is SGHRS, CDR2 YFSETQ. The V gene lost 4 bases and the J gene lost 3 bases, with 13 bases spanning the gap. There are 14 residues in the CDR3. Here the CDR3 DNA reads TGCGCCAGCAGCGTGACCTACGACTACACTGAAGCTTTCTTT. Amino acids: CASSVTYDYTEAFF. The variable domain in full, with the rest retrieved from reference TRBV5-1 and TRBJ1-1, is KAGVTQTPRYLIKTRGQQVTLSCSPISGHRSVSWYQQTPGQGLQFLFEYFSETQRNKGNFPGRFSGRQFSNSRSEMNVSTLELGDSALYLCASSVTYDYTEAFFGQGTRLTVV.

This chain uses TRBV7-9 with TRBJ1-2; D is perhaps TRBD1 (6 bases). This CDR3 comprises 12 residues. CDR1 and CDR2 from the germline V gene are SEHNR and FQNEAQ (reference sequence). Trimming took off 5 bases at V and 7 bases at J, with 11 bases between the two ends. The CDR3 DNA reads TGTGCCAGCAGCCCAGGACAGTCTGGCTACACCTTC. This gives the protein CASSPGQSGYTF. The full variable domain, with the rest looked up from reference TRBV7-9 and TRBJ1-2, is DTGVSQNPRHKITKRGQNVTFRCDPISEHNRLYWYRQTLGQGPEFLTYFQNEAQLEKSRLLSDRFSAERPKGSFSTLEIQRTEQGDSAMYLCASSPGQSGYTFGSGTRLTVV.

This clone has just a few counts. The CDR3 DNA is TGTGCCAGCAAGGAACAGGGGGCTGAAAAACTGTTTTTT. Its translation is CASKEQGAEKLFF. The chain has TRBV7-2 and TRBJ1-4; 9 bases are shared with TRBD1. J was trimmed by 7 bases and V by 7 bases; bases with no gene match: 4. Germline V lookup: CDR1 SGHTA, CDR2 FQGNSA. This CDR3 has 13 residues.

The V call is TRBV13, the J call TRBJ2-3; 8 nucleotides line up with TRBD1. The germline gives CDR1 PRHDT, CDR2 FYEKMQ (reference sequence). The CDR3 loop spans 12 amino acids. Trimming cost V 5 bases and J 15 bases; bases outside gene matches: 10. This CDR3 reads CASSPGQGRSYF. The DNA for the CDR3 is TGTGCCAGCAGCCCCGGACAGGGAAGGTCTTATTTT.

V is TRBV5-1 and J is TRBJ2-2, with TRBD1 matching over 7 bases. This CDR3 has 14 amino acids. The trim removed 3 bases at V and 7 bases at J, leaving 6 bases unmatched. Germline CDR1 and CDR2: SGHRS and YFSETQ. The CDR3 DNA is TGCGCCAGCAGCTGGAGACAGGGCAGCGGGGAGCTGTTTTTT. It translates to CASSWRQGSGELFF.

In DNA form, the CDR3 reads TGTGCCAGCAGCTTAGGGACAGTTAATGAGCAGTTCTTC. Its translation is CASSLGTVNEQFF. The V and J genes are TRBV7-8 and TRBJ2-1; a weak D match, TRBD1 (6 bases). The CDR3 extends over 13 amino acids. Germline assignment: CDR1 SGHVS and CDR2 FQNEAQ. Trimming removed 1 base at V and 7 bases at J, with 8 bases between.

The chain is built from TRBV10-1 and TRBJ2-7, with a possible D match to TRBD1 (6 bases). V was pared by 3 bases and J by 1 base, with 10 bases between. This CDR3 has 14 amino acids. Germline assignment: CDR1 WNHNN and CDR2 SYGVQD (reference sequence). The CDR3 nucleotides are TGCGCCAGCAGTGAACGGGACACTTCCTACGAGCAGTACTTC. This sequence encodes CASSERDTSYEQYF.

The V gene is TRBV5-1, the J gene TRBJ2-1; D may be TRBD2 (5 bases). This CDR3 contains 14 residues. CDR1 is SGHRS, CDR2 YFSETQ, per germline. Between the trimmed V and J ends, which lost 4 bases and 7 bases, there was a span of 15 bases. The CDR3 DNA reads TGCGCCAGCAGCGCCCCCGGGAATAAGAATGAGCAGTTCTTC. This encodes CASSAPGNKNEQFF.

The CDR3 spells CASSYSEHRGNTIYF. DNA of the CDR3: TGTGCCAGCAGTTACTCTGAACACCGAGGAAACACCATATATTTT. The chain carries TRBV6-5 and TRBJ1-3, with D unclear. CDR1 and CDR2 from the germline V gene are MNHEY and SVGAGI. This CDR3 has 15 residues. Between the trimmed V and J ends, which lost 0 bases and 4 bases, there was a span of 10 bases.

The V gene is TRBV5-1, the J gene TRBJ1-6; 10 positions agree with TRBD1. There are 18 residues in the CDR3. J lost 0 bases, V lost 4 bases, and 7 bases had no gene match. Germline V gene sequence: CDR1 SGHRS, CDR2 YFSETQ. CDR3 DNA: TGCGCCAGCAGCACGGGACAGGGGCCAAGCTCCTATAATTCACCCCTCCACTTT. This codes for CASSTGQGPSSYNSPLHF.

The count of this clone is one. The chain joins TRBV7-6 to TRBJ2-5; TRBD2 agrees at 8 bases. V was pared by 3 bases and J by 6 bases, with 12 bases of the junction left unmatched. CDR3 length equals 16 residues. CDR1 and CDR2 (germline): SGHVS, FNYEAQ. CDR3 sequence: CASSFDLREGRQTQYF. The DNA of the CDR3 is TGTGCCAGCAGCTTCGACCTCCGGGAGGGCCGTCAGACCCAGTACTTC. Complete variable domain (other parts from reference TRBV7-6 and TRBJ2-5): GAGVSQSPRYKVTKRGQDVALRCDPISGHVSLYWYRQALGQGPEFLTYFNYEAQQDKSGLPNDRFSAERPEGSISTLTIQRTEQRDSAMYRCASSFDLREGRQTQYFGPGTRLLVL.

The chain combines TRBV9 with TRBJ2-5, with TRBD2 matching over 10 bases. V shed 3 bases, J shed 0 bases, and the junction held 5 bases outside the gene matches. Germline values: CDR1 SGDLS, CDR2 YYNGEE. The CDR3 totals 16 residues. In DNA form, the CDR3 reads TGTGCCAGCAGCGCTCCAGCGGGAGGGTACCAAGAGACCCAGTACTTC. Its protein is CASSAPAGGYQETQYF.